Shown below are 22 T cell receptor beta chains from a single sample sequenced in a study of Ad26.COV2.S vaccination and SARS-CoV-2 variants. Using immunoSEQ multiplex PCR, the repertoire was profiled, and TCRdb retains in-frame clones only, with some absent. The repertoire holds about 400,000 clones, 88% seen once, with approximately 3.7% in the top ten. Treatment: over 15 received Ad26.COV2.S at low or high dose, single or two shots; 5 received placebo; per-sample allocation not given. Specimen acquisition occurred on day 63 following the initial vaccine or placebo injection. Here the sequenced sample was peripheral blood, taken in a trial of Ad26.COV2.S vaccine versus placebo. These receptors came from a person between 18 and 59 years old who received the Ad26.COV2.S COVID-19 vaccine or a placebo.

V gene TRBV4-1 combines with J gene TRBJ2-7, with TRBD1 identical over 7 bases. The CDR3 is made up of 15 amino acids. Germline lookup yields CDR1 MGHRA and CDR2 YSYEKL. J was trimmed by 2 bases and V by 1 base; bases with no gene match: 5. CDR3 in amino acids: CASSQGGQKAYEQYF. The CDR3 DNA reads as TGCGCCAGCAGCCAAGGGGGACAGAAGGCCTACGAGCAGTACTTC.

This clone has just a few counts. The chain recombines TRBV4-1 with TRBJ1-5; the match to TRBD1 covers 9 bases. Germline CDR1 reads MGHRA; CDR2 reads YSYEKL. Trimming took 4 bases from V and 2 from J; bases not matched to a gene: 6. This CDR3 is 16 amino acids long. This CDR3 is CASSPQGALGNQPQHF. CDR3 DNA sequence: TGCGCCAGCAGCCCACAGGGGGCTTTAGGCAATCAGCCCCAGCATTTT.

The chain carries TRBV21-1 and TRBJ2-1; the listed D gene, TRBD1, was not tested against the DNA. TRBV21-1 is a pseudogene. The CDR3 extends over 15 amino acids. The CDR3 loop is CASDTAGGSRNEQFF. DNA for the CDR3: TGTGCCAGCGACACGGCAGGGGGCTCGAGGAATGAGCAGTTCTTC.

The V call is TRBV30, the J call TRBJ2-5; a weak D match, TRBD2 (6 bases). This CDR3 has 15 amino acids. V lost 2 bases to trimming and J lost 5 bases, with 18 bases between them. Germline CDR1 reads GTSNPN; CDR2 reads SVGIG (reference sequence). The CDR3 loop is CAWSPSAGRGETQYF. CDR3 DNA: TGTGCCTGGAGTCCATCAGCGGGTCGAGGGGAGACCCAGTACTTC.

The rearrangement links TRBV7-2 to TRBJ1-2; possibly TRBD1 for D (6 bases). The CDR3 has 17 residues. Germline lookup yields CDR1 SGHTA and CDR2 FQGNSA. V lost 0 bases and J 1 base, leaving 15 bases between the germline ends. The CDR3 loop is CASSLATGLLLNYGYTF. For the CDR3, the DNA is TGTGCCAGCAGCTTAGCTACAGGGCTACTCCTTAACTATGGCTACACCTTC.

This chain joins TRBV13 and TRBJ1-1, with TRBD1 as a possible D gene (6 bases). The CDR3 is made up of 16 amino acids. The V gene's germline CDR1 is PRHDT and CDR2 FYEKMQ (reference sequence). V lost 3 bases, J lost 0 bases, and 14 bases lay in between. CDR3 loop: CASSFTPGQLNTEAFF. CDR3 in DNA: TGTGCCAGCAGCTTTACGCCCGGACAGCTGAACACTGAAGCTTTCTTT.

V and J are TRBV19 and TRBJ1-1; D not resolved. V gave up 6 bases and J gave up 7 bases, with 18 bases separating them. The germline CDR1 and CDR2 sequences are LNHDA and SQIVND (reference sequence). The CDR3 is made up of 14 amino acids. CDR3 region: CASSNALRGFEAFF. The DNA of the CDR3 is TGTGCCAGTAGCAATGCGCTGCGTGGGTTTGAAGCTTTCTTT.

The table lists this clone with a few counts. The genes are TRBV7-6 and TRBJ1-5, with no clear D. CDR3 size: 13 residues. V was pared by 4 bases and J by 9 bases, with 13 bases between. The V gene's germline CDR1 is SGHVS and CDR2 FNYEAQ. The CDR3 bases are TGTGCCAGCAGCTCTGGACCGTCCTCGCCCCAGCATTTT. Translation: CASSSGPSSPQHF.

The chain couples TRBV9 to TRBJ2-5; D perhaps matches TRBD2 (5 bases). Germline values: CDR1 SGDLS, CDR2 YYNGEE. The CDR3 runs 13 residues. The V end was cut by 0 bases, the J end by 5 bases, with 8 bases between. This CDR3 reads CASSVGERETQYF. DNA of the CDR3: TGTGCCAGCAGCGTAGGTGAGCGGGAGACCCAGTACTTC.

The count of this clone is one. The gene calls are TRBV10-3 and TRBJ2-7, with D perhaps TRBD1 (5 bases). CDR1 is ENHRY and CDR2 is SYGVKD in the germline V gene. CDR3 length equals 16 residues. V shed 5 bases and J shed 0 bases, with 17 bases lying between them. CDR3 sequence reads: CAISRPPQVSSYEQYF. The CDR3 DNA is TGTGCCATCAGTCGCCCTCCACAGGTCTCCTCCTACGAGCAGTACTTC.

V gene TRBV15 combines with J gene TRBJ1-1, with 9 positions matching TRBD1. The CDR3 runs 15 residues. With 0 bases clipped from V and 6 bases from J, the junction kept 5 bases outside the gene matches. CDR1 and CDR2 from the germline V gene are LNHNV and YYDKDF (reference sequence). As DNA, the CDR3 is TGTGCCACCAGCAGAGAGGGACAGGGAAAGGCTGAAGCTTTCTTT. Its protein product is CATSREGQGKAEAFF.

The DNA for the CDR3 is TGTGCCAGCAGCAAAACGGGACAGGGCTATGGCTACACCTTC. Translating it yields CASSKTGQGYGYTF. This sequence joins TRBV7-2 and TRBJ1-2, with 9 nucleotides matching TRBD1. V was clipped by 5 bases and J by 4 bases; unmatched bases: 5. Germline CDR1 and CDR2: SGHTA and FQGNSA. The CDR3 sequence is 14 residues long.

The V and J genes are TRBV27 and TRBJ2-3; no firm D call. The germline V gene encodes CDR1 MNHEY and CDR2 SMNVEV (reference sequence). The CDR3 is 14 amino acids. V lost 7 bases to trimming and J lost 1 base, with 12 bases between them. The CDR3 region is CASNPRRRTDTQYF. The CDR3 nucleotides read TGTGCCAGCAACCCACGGCGTCGCACAGATACGCAGTATTTT.

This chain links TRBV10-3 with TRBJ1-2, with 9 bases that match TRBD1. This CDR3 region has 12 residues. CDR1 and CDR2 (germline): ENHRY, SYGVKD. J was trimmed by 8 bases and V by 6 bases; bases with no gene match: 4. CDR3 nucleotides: TGTGCCATCAGCGGGACAGGGCAAGGCTACACCTTC. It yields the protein CAISGTGQGYTF.

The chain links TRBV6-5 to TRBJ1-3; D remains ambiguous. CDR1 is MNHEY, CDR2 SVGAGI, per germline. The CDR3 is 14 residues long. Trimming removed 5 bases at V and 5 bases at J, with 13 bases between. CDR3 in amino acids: CASSREPGRNTIYF. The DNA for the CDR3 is TGTGCCAGCAGTAGGGAGCCCGGACGAAACACCATATATTTT.

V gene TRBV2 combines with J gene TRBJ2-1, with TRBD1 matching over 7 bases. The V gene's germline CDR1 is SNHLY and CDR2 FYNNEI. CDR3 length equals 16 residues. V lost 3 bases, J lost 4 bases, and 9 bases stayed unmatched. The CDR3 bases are TGTGCCAGCAGTGACCCGGGACAGACTTCTTACAATGAGCAGTTCTTC. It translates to CASSDPGQTSYNEQFF.

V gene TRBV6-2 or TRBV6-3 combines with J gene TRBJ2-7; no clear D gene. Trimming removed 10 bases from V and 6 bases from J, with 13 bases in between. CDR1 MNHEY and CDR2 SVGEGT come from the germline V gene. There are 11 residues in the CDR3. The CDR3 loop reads CATSRSGEQYF. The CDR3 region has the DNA TGTGCCACCAGCCGCTCGGGCGAGCAGTACTTC.

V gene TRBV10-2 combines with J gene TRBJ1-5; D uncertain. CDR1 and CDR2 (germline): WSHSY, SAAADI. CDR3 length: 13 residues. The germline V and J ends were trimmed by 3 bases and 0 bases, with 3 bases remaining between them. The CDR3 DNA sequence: TGCGCCAGCAGTGAAAATAGCAATCAGCCCCAGCATTTT. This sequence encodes CASSENSNQPQHF.

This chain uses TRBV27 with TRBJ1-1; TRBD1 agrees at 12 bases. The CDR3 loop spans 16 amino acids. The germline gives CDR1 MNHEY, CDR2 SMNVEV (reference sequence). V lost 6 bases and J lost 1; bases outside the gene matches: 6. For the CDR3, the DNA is TGTGCCAGCAGAAAGGGACAGGGGGCTCAGAACACTGAAGCTTTCTTT. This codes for CASRKGQGAQNTEAFF.

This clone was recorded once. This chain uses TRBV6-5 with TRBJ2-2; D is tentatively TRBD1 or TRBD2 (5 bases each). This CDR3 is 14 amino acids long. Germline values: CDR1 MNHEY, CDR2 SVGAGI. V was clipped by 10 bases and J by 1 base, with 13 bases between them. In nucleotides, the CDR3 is TGTGCCATAAAGGGGAGCCTGAACACCGGGGAGCTGTTTTTT. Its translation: CAIKGSLNTGELFF.

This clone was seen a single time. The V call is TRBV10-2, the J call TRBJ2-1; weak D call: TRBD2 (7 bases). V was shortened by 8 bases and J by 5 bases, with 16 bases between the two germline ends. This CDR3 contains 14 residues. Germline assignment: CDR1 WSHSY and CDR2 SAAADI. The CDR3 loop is CASYPGGRNNEQFF. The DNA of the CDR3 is TGCGCCAGCTATCCGGGGGGCCGCAACAATGAGCAGTTCTTC.

This CDR3 is CASSLGTGQGRLNSPLHF. Here the CDR3 DNA reads TGTGCCAGCAGCTTAGGGACAGGCCAGGGGAGGCTCAATTCACCCCTCCACTTT. The chain couples TRBV7-2 to TRBJ1-6, with 7 bases that match TRBD1. The CDR3 length is 18 residues. J lost 7 bases, V lost 1 base, and 13 bases had no gene match. Germline V gene lookup returns CDR1 SGHTA and CDR2 FQGNSA.